This T cell receptor beta chain came from a study of T cell changes during pregnancy in multiple sclerosis. The repertoire was sequenced with immunoSEQ multiplex PCR; TCRdb's copy has only in-frame clones and lacks some. The sample has nearly 110,000 clones, around 92% seen once; the top ten hold roughly 0.78%. This specimen consisted of peripheral blood, obtained in the third trimester of pregnancy. The receptor was isolated from a female donor in good health, enrolled as a control in a pregnancy study.

The DNA for the CDR3 is TGTGCCAGTAGTATCCCCGGGGGGATCGGCCAAGAGACCCAGTACTTC. Amino acid sequence: CASSIPGGIGQETQYF. The chain recombines TRBV19 with TRBJ2-5; 7 nucleotides line up with TRBD2. Trimming took 3 bases from V and 1 from J; bases not matched to a gene: 8. CDR3 size: 16 residues. CDR1 is LNHDA and CDR2 is SQIVND in the germline V gene (reference sequence).